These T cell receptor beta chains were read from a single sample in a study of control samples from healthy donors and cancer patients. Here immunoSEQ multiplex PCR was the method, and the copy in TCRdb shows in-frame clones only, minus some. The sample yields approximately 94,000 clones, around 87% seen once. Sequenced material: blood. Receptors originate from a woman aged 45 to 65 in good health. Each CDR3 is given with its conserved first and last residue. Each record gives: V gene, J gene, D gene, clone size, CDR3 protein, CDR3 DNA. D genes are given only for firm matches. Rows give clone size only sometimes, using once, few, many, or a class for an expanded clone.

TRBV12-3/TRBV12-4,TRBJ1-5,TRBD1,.,CASRPTGNQPQHF,TGTGCCAGCAGGCCGACAGGGAATCAGCCCCAGCATTTT
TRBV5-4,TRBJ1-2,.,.,CASSLAGEAYGYTF,TGTGCCAGCAGCTTGGCCGGGGAGGCCTATGGCTACACCTTC
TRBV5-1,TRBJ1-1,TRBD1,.,CASSLRQGAYNTEAFF,TGCGCCAGCAGCTTGCGTCAGGGGGCGTACAACACTGAAGCTTTCTTT
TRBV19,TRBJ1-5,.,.,CASRRGPDRLNQPQHF,TGTGCCAGTAGAAGGGGCCCGGACCGATTGAATCAGCCCCAGCATTTT
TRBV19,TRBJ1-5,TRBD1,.,CASSVPTGRNQPQHF,TGTGCCAGTAGTGTCCCGACAGGGCGCAATCAGCCCCAGCATTTT
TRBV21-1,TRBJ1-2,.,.,CASSKNSPGQVPPYYGYTF,TGTGCCAGCAGCAAAAACTCTCCGGGACAGGTCCCTCCTTACTATGGCTACACCTTC
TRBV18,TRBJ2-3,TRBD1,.,CASSPQRQGTTDTQYF,TGTGCCAGCTCACCTCAGCGACAGGGGACCACAGATACGCAGTATTTT
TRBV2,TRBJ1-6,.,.,CASSGGTTENSPLHF,TGTGCCAGCAGTGGGGGGACTACCGAAAATTCACCCCTCCACTTT
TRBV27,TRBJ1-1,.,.,CASSHQTASNTEAFF,TGTGCCAGCAGTCATCAGACAGCGTCTAACACTGAAGCTTTCTTT
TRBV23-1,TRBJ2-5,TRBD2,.,CASSQSGSREGKETQYF,TGCGCCAGCAGTCAATCCGGGTCGCGGGAGGGAAAAGAGACCCAGTACTTC
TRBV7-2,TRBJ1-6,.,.,CASSLFDPRNSPLHF,TGTGCCAGCAGCTTATTTGACCCAAGGAATTCACCCCTCCACTTT
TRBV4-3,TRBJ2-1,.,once,CASSQGAQYKYNEQFF,TGCGCCAGCAGCCAAGGCGCCCAATACAAATACAATGAGCAGTTCTTC
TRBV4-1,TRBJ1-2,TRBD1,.,CASSKDRVRGNYGYTF,TGCGCCAGCAGCAAGGACAGGGTACGGGGTAACTATGGCTACACCTTC
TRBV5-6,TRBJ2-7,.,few,CASSSKYEQYF,TGTGCCAGCAGCTCTAAATACGAGCAGTACTTC
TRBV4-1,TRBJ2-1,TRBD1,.,CASSQDSGTGVYNEQFF,TGCGCCAGCAGCCAAGATAGCGGGACAGGGGTATACAATGAGCAGTTCTTC
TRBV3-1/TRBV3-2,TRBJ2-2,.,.,CASNPRKGLANTGELFF,TGTGCCAGCAACCCAAGAAAAGGGCTCGCGAACACCGGGGAGCTGTTTTTT
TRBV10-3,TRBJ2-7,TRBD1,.,CAIRAGQGSYEQYF,TGTGCCATCAGGGCGGGACAGGGCTCCTACGAGCAGTACTTC
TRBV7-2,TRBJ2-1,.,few,CASSVVQSAYNEQFF,TGTGCCAGCAGCGTGGTTCAGTCCGCCTACAATGAGCAGTTCTTC
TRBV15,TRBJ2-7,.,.,CATSRVRTASYEQYF,TGTGCCACCAGCAGAGTTCGGACAGCGTCCTACGAGCAGTACTTC
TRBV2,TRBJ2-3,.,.,CASRGLTSTDTQYF,TGTGCCAGCAGGGGACTGACTAGCACAGATACGCAGTATTTT
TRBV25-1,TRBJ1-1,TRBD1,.,CASRKGTGGTEAFF,TGTGCCAGCAGGAAGGGGACAGGGGGGACTGAAGCTTTCTTT
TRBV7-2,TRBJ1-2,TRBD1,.,CASSLGDRGNYGYTF,TGTGCCAGCAGCTTAGGGGACAGGGGCAACTATGGCTACACCTTC
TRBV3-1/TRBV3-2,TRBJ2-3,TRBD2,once,CASSQLWLAGGDTQYF,TGTGCCAGCAGCCAATTATGGCTAGCGGGAGGAGATACGCAGTATTTT
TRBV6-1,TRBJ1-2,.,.,CASSEALGGAGYGYTF,TGTGCCAGCAGTGAAGCGCTTGGGGGCGCAGGCTATGGCTACACCTTC
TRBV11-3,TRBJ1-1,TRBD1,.,CASSKGQGAEAFF,TGTGCCAGCAGCAAAGGACAGGGGGCTGAAGCTTTCTTT
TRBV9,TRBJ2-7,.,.,CASSVGRLRSSYEQYF,TGTGCCAGCAGCGTAGGGAGACTCAGGAGCTCCTACGAGCAGTACTTC
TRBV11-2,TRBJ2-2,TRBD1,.,CASSLIRDRDFTGELFF,TGTGCCAGCAGCTTAATCCGGGACAGAGATTTCACCGGGGAGCTGTTTTTT
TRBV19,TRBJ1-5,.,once,CASREANSNQPQHF,TGTGCCAGTAGAGAGGCTAATAGCAATCAGCCCCAGCATTTT
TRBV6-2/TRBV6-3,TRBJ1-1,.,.,CASSYSSGGTEAFF,TGTGCCAGCAGTTACTCGTCCGGGGGCACTGAAGCTTTCTTT
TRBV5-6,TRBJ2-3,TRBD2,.,CASSSGLAVWRGTDTQYF,TGTGCCAGCAGCTCGGGACTAGCGGTATGGAGGGGCACAGATACGCAGTATTTT
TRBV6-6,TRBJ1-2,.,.,CASSPSRGVANYGYTF,TGTGCCAGCAGTCCTTCCCGAGGGGTTGCTAACTATGGCTACACCTTC
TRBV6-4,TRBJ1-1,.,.,CASSAEGGNTEAFF,TGTGCCAGCAGTGCCGAGGGAGGCAACACTGAAGCTTTCTTT
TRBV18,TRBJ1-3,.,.,CASSPPGVTGGNTIYF,TGTGCCAGCTCACCACCAGGGGTAACGGGCGGAAACACCATATATTTT
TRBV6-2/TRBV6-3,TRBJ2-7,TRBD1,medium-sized,CASSKGQDPTEQYF,TGTGCCAGCAGTAAAGGACAGGACCCTACTGAGCAGTACTTC
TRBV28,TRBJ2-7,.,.,CASSFIGRAEQYF,TGTGCCAGCAGTTTCATTGGACGCGCCGAGCAGTACTTC
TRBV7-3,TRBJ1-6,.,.,CASSLDGEINSPLHF,TGTGCCAGCAGCTTAGATGGGGAGATCAATTCACCCCTCCACTTT
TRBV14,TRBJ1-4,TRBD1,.,CASSQWTGNEKLFF,TGTGCCAGCAGCCAATGGACAGGGAATGAAAAACTGTTTTTT
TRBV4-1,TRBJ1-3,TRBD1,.,CASSQEPRDRVNTIYF,TGCGCCAGCAGCCAGGAACCCCGGGACAGGGTTAACACCATATATTTT
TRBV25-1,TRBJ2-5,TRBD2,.,CASSEYTLGKRERETQYF,TGTGCCAGCAGTGAATATACCCTCGGGAAGCGGGAGAGGGAGACCCAGTACTTC
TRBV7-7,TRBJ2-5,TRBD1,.,CASSATGTAQETQYF,TGTGCCAGCAGCGCCACCGGGACAGCCCAAGAGACCCAGTACTTC
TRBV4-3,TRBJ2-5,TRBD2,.,CASSHRSGSWSETQYF,TGCGCCAGCAGCCATAGGAGCGGGAGTTGGTCAGAGACCCAGTACTTC
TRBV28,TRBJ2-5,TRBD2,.,CASRMRGAETQYF,TGTGCCAGCAGGATGCGGGGGGCGGAGACCCAGTACTTC
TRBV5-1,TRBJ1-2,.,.,CASSPDPVGRYTF,TGCGCCAGCAGCCCGGACCCGGTAGGTCGCTACACCTTC
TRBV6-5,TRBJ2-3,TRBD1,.,CASRTPRQGVYTQYF,TGTGCCAGCCGAACACCCCGACAGGGGGTTTATACGCAGTATTTT
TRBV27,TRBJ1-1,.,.,CASSLSTRRNTEAFF,TGTGCCAGCAGTTTATCAACGCGGAGGAACACTGAAGCTTTCTTT
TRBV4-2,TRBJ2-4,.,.,CASSQEGRSNLAKNIQYF,TGTGCCAGCAGCCAGGAAGGACGGTCAAACCTAGCCAAAAACATTCAGTACTTC
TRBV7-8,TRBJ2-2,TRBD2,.,CASTYWRGGLGGELFF,TGTGCCAGCACCTACTGGCGGGGGGGCCTAGGCGGGGAGCTGTTTTTT
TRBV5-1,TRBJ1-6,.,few,CASSFGRDNSPLHF,TGCGCCAGCAGCTTCGGCAGGGATAATTCACCCCTCCACTTT
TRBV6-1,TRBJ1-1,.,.,CASSEAGRNTEAFF,TGTGCCAGCAGTGAAGCTGGTCGGAACACTGAAGCTTTCTTT
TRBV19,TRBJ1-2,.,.,CASSISGLDGYTF,TGTGCCAGTAGTATATCCGGGCTCGATGGCTACACCTTC
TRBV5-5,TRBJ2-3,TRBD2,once,CASSPPPAGVRDTQYF,TGTGCCAGCAGCCCACCCCCGGCGGGAGTGAGAGATACGCAGTATTTT
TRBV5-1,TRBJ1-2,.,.,CASSLEGGRNYGYTF,TGCGCCAGCAGCTTGGAGGGGGGGCGGAACTATGGCTACACCTTC
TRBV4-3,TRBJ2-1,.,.,CASSQGGRAFDEQFF,TGCGCCAGCAGCCAAGGGGGGCGAGCTTTTGATGAGCAGTTCTTC
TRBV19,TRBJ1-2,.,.,CASSTSYGYTF,TGTGCCAGTAGTACCTCATATGGCTACACCTTC
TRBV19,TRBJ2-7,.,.,CASSIESTGGQYF,TGTGCCAGTAGTATAGAGTCGACCGGCGGGCAGTACTTC
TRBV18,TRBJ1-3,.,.,CASSTWEISAGNTIYF,TGTGCCAGCTCAACCTGGGAAATCTCCGCTGGAAACACCATATATTTT